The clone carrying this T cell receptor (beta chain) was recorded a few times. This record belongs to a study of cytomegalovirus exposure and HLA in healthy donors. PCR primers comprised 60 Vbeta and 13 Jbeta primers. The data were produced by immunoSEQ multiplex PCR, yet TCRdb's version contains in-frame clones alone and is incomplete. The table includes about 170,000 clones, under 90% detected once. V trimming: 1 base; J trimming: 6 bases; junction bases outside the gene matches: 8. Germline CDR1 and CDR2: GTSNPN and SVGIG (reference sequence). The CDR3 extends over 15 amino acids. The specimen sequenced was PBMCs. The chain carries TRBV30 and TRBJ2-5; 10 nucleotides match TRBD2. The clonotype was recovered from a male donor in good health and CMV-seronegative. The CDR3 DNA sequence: TGTGCCTGGAGTGCAGGGACTAGCGCACAACAGACCCAGTACTTC. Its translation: CAWSAGTSAQQTQYF.